The clone carrying this TCR beta chain occurred a few times. Germline CDR1 is MNHNY and CDR2 is SVGAGI (reference sequence). CDR3 length equals 15 residues. Trimming left V 0 bases short and J 2 bases short, with 8 bases between. The data are from a study of shared T cell receptors in the human thymus. TCRdb keeps only in-frame clones here, not all; method: immunoSEQ multiplex PCR. This table has about 660,000 clones, roughly 90% appearing once. These data also formed part of another study, on human thymus T cells. From that study: Among thymic and blood repertoires, usage of V and J genes appeared biased. Related studies found that unrelated individuals share highly overlapping thymic repertoires.

Source material: thymocytes. V is TRBV6-6 and J is TRBJ2-1; a possible D gene is TRBD2 (5 bases). The clonotype comes from a boy under three years old with a congenital heart defect. Here the CDR3 reads CASSYSADAYNEQFF. The CDR3 DNA reads as TGTGCCAGCAGTTACTCAGCGGACGCCTACAATGAGCAGTTCTTC.